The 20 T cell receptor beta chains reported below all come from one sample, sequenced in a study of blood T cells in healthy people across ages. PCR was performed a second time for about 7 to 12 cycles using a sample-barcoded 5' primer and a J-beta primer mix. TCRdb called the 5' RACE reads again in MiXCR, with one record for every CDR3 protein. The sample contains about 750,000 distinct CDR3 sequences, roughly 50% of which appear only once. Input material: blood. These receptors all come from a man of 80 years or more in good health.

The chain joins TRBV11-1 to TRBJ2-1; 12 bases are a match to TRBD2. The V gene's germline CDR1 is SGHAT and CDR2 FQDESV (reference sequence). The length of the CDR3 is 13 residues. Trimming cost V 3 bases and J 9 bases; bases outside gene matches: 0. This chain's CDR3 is CASSLGLAGEQFF. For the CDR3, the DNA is TGTGCCAGCAGCTTGGGACTAGCGGGTGAGCAGTTCTTC.

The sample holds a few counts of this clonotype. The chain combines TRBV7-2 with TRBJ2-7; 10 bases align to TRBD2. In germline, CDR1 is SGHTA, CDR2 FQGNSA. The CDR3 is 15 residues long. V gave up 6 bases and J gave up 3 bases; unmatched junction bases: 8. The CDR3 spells CASRASGSFVYEQYF. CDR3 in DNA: TGTGCCAGCAGAGCTAGCGGGAGTTTCGTCTACGAGCAGTACTTC.

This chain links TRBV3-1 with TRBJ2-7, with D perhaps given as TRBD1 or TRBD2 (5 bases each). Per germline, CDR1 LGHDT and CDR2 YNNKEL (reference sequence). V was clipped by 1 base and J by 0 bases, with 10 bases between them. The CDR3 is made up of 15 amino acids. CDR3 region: CASSQVGVISYEQYF. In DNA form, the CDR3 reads TGTGCCAGCAGCCAAGTGGGGGTCATCTCCTACGAGCAGTACTTC.

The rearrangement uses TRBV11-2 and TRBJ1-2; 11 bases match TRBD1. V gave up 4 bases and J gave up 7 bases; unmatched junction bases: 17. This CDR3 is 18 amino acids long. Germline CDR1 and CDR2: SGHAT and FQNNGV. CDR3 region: CASSSSGQGASVRCGYTF. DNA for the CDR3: TGTGCCAGCAGCTCCAGCGGACAGGGGGCGTCGGTTAGGTGTGGCTACACCTTC.

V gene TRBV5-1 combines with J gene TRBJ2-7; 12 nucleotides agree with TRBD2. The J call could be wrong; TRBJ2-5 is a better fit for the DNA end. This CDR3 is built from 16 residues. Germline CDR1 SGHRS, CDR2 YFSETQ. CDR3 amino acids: CASSPLGLAGLKTQYF. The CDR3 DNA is TGCGCCAGCAGCCCCCTTGGACTAGCGGGATTGAAGACCCAGTACTTC.

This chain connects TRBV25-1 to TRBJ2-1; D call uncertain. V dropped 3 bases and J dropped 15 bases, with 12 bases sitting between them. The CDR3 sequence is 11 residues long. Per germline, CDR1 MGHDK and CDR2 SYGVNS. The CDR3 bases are TGTGCCAGCAGTGATGCCATCCTATGGTTCTTC. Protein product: CASSDAILWFF.

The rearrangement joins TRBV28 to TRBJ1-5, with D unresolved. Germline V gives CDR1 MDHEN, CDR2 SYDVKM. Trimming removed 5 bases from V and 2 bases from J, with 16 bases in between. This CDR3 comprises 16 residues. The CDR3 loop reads CASSPHGGSRNQPQHF. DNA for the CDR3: TGTGCCAGCAGTCCCCACGGCGGGAGTCGCAATCAGCCCCAGCATTTT.

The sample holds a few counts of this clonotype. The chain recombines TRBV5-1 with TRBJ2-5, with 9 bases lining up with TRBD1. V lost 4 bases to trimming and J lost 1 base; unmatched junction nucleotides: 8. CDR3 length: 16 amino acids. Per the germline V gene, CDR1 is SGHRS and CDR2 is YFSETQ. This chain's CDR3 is CASSGGDRESQETQYF. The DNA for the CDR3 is TGCGCCAGCAGCGGGGGGGACAGGGAGTCCCAAGAGACCCAGTACTTC.

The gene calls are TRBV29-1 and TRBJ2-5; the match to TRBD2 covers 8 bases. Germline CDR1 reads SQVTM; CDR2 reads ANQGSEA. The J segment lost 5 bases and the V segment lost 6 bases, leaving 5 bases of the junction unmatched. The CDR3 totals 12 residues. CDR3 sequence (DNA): TGCAGCGTGTTAAGCGGGAGTGAGACCCAGTACTTC. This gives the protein CSVLSGSETQYF.

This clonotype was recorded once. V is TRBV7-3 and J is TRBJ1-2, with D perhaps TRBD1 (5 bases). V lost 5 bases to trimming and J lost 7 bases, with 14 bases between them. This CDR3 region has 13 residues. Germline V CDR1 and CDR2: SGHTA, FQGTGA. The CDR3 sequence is CASSRPGFGGYTF. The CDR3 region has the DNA TGTGCCAGCAGCCGTCCAGGGTTTGGTGGCTACACCTTC.

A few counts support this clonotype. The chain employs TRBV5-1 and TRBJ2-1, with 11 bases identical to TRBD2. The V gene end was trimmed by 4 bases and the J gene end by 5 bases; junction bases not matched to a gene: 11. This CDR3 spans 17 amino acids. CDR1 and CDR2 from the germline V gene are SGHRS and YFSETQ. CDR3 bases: TGCGCCAGCAGCCACCTAGACCCGGGACTAGCGGACAATGAGCAGTTCTTC. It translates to CASSHLDPGLADNEQFF.

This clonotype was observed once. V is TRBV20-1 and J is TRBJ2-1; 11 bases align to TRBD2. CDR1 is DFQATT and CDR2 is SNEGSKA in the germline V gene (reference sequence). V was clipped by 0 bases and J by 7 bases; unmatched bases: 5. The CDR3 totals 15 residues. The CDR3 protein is CSARDRLAGRNEQFF. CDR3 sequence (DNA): TGCAGTGCTAGAGATCGACTAGCGGGAAGGAATGAGCAGTTCTTC.

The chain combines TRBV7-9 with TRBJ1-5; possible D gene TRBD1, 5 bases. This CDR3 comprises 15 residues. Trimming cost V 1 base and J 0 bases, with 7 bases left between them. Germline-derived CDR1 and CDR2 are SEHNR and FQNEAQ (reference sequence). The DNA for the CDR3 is TGTGCCAGCAGCTTAGGACAGCTTAGCAATCAGCCCCAGCATTTT. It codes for CASSLGQLSNQPQHF.

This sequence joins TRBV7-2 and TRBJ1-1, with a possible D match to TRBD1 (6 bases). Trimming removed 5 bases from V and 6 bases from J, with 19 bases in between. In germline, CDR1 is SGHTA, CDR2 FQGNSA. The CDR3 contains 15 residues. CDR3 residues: CASSAVAGGAAEAFF. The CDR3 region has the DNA TGTGCCAGCAGCGCAGTCGCCGGGGGCGCGGCTGAAGCTTTCTTT.

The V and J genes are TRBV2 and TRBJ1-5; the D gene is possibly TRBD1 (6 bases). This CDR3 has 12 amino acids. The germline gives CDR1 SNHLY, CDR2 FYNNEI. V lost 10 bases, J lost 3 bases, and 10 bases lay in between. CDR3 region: CATRTDNQPQHF. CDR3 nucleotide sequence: TGTGCCACCAGGACAGACAATCAGCCCCAGCATTTT.

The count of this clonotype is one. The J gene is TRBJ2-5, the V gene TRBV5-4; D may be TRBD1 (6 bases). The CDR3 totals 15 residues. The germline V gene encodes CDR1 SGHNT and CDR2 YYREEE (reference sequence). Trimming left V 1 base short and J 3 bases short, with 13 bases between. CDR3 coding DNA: TGTGCCAGCAGCTTGCCTCGGGCAGGGGAAGAGACCCAGTACTTC. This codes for CASSLPRAGEETQYF.

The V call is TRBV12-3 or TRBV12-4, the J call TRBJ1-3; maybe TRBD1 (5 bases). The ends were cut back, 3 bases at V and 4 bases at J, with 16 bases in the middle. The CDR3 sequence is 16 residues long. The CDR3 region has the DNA TGTGCCAGCAGTTTTCGGGGGAACGGAGCCGGAAACACCATATATTTT. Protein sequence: CASSFRGNGAGNTIYF.

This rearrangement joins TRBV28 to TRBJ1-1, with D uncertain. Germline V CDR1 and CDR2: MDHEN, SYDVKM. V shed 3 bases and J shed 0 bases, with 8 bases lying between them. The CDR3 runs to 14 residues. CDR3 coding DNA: TGTGCCAGCAGTTTGGAGAGCATGAACACTGAAGCTTTCTTT. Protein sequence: CASSLESMNTEAFF.

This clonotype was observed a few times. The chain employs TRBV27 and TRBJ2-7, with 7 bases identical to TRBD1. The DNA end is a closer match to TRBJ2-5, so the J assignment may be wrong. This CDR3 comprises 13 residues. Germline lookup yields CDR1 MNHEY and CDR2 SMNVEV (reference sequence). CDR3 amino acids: CASRGTVSATQYF. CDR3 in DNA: TGTGCCAGCAGGGGGACAGTCTCCGCGACCCAGTACTTC.

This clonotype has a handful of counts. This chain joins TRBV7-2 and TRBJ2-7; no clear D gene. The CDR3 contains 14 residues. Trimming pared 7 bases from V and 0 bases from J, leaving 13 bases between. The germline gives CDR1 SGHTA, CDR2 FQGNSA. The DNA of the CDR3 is TGTGCCAGCACCCGTTCGGGTAACTCCTACGAGCAGTACTTC. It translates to CASTRSGNSYEQYF.